This T cell receptor (beta chain) comes out of a study of shared clonotypes between healthy human individuals (dated by TCRdb to 2020 to 2021). As for the study more broadly: Three men and a couple of women, aged 18 to 49 years, made up the cohort. Per donor, three plates each were used for CD4 naive and CD4 memory, two for CD8 naive, and one for CD8 memory. To estimate repertoire size and how much clonotype sharing occurs between individuals, the study deeply sequenced the blood TCR repertoires of 4 to 6 healthy adults. Libraries were prepared and TCR repertoires were sequenced by different laboratories using diverse techniques, in order to increase sequencing depth and limit assay-specific biases. Between about 0.8 and 8.9 billion PBMCs per donor were obtained by leukapheresis. What the study reported, not specific to this receptor: Rarefaction of sorted-subset datasets indicated incomplete sequencing despite the large sequencing depth. Naive subsets generally had larger estimated clonotype richness than memory subsets did. Based on pairwise subsampling, the degree of clonotype sharing among donors was expected to be affected by sequencing depth. Sharing across a handful of donors was observed for around 5% of naive CD4, under 4% of naive CD8, 2% to 2.5% of memory CD4, and roughly 0.4% of memory CD8 clonotypes. The small number of donors limited the genetic and exposure-history diversity represented. Clonotypes shared by all four sorted-subset donors showed higher generation probabilities than non-shared clonotypes. Sampling was limited to blood, and TCR repertoires in tissue likely differ from TCR repertoires in blood.

Using the deep immunoSEQ assay, TCR CDR3 regions were amplified from genomic DNA by multiplex PCR. For each cell subset, the extracted genomic DNA was distributed evenly across all wells of several immunoSEQ 96-well plates, and each plate served as one replicate. For sorted subsets, each replicate PCR was loaded with around 220 ng genomic DNA, equivalent to 25,000 to 30,000 T cell genomes. Purified libraries were measured with a Qubit 3.0 fluorometer, size-checked on a Bioanalyzer 2100, and measured again with the KAPA Library Quantification kit. Each immunoSEQ 96-well plate was sequenced on its own single-read 150-cycle Illumina NextSeq 550 flow cell. In the authors' own workflow: Because the immunoSEQ output held only junctional sequences and lacked quality scores, the filtering could not match the filtering applied to full-length reads. To assign V/J genes and CDR3, sequences were annotated using PyIR, a Python wrapper for IgBLAST v1.9, with IMGT germline references. Any read was removed if the V/J assignment was weak (E-value above 1e-6), the CDR3 was missing, or the read contained stop codons, out-of-frame junctions, or ambiguous translated residues. V3J clonotypes were defined as sequences sharing the same inferred V gene, J gene, and CDR3 amino acid sequence. The percentage overlap between two repertoires was calculated by dividing the number of shared unique clonotypes by the size of the smaller repertoire. Repertoire richness was assessed with RTK rarefaction, the Chao1 estimator, and Recon v2.1 estimates of unobserved clonotypes. Generation probabilities were computed with OLGA for all TCRbeta clonotypes obtained by the gDNA method from a few donors. The table comes from immuneACCESS by way of TCRdb, which keeps in-frame sequences with V and J called. Part of the clones is missing from these tables; in studies checked, under half for an unresolved V gene and the rest for unknown reasons. D and trimming were read from the DNA, whereas the V and J calls and clone size are those reported in that table. In this sample the table shows roughly 1,000,000 clones, 75% to 85% of which occur a single time. The ten largest account for 0.5% to 0.6% of the sample.

The donors were healthy, HIV-negative adults with no recently reported acute infections or vaccinations. All donors were Caucasian adults living in Nashville, Tennessee, USA. Magnetic negative selection was used to enrich CD4+ T cells, after which naive cells were positively selected on CD45RA and the negative fraction became the memory subset. Blood was collected by leukapheresis, and PBMCs were isolated by Ficoll-Histopaque density gradient centrifugation and then cryopreserved in liquid nitrogen vapor phase. Purity and quantity of every magnetically sorted T cell population were checked by analytical flow cytometry. Genomic DNA was isolated from each sorted fraction and quantified by UV absorbance on a Nanodrop 2000c. This clone was observed a single time. Its binding antigen is unknown. No base qualities exist here, and no much larger clone lies one base off it. The CDR3, cysteine through phenylalanine, is 14 amino acids long. This entry keeps only the CDR3 DNA: 42 bases, framed from base 1. The V end loses 5 bases and the J end loses 2 bases, and a stretch of 12 bases separates them. Per the germline V gene, MDHEN is the CDR1 and SYDVKM is the CDR2.

Sequenced material: memory CD4+ T cells from PBMCs. The intended sense of this specimen's cell subset or site label: CD45RA-negative fraction. The rearranged segments are TRBV28 and TRBJ1-1; TRBD1 is perhaps the D gene, given 5 matching bases. This TCR came from a man aged 18-30 years in good health. Some clones in this sample may be carry-over from other donors' samples. The CDR3 in this case is CASSPLRDNTEAFF. The DNA sequence is given as TGTGCCAGCAGTCCGCTCAGGGATAACACTGAAGCTTTCTTT. The full variable domain, completed from the reference TRBV28 and TRBJ1-1 proteins outside the CDR3, reads DVKVTQSSRYLVKRTGEKVFLECVQDMDHENMFWYRQDPGLGLRLIYFSYDVKMKEKGDIPEGYSVSREKKERFSLILESASTNQTSMYLCASSPLRDNTEAFFGQGTRLTVV.